One sample yielded the 27 T cell receptor beta chains listed below, sequenced in a study of blood T cell repertoires in COVID-19. Generated by immunoSEQ multiplex PCR, the TCRdb table keeps only in-frame clones and is missing some. The table has around 380,000 clones, about 80% seen once; the top ten hold around 1%. Sequencing input: peripheral blood. The receptor set was obtained from a human donor with acute or convalescent COVID-19. The donor label of this sample is uncertain.

V is TRBV5-1 and J is TRBJ1-2; D may be TRBD1 (5 bases). Trimming took off 1 base at V and 3 bases at J, with 13 bases between the two ends. The CDR3 extends over 15 amino acids. Germline CDR1 reads SGHRS; CDR2 reads YFSETQ. For the CDR3, the DNA is TGCGCCAGCAGCTTGTCAGGGCGGATAGACTATGGCTACACCTTC. It encodes CASSLSGRIDYGYTF.

Details on this clone: This sample includes further DNA sequences coding for the same CDR3. The chain combines TRBV3-1 (or the pseudogene TRBV3-2) with TRBJ1-2, with D perhaps matching TRBD1 (6 bases). This CDR3 is 14 amino acids long. V was cut by 4 bases and J by 0 bases, with 9 bases left in between. The V gene's germline CDR1 is LGHDT and CDR2 YNNKEL (reference sequence). CDR3: CASSRGQPNYGYTF. CDR3 bases: TGTGCCAGCAGCCGCGGACAGCCTAACTATGGCTACACCTTC.

The V and J genes are TRBV5-1 and TRBJ2-3; no clear D. This CDR3 comprises 13 residues. CDR1 SGHRS and CDR2 YFSETQ come from the germline V gene. Trimming left V 1 base short and J 4 bases short, with 7 bases between. The CDR3 DNA sequence: TGCGCCAGCAGCTTGATCCGGGCAGATACGCAGTATTTT. This sequence encodes CASSLIRADTQYF.

This chain joins TRBV2 and TRBJ2-3, with 7 nucleotides matching TRBD1. CDR1 SNHLY and CDR2 FYNNEI come from the germline V gene. The CDR3 consists of 13 residues. J was trimmed by 6 bases and V by 6 bases; bases with no gene match: 6. The CDR3 reads CASRGTDSDTQYF. The CDR3 DNA sequence: TGTGCCAGCAGAGGGACAGATAGCGATACGCAGTATTTT. The full variable domain, with the rest looked up from reference TRBV2 and TRBJ2-3, is EPEVTQTPSHQVTQMGQEVILRCVPISNHLYFYWYRQILGQKVEFLVSFYNNEISEKSEIFDDQFSVERPDGSNFTLKIRSTKLEDSAMYFCASRGTDSDTQYFGPGTRLTVL.

The chain is built from TRBV5-6 and TRBJ1-1; no reliable D call. This CDR3 contains 16 residues. Germline V gene sequence: CDR1 SGHDT, CDR2 YYEEEE. V lost 1 base, J lost 1 base, and 14 bases lay in between. The CDR3 region is CASSLYGKGGNTEAFF. The CDR3 DNA follows: TGTGCCAGCAGCTTGTACGGGAAAGGTGGGAACACTGAAGCTTTCTTT.

V is TRBV27 and J is TRBJ1-4; TRBD1 might be the D (5 bases). Trimming took off 5 bases at V and 7 bases at J, with 8 bases between the two ends. This CDR3 spans 12 amino acids. Germline V CDR1 and CDR2: MNHEY, SMNVEV (reference sequence). CDR3 sequence reads: CASSAGGEKLFF. Written as DNA, the CDR3 is TGTGCCAGCAGTGCCGGGGGTGAAAAACTGTTTTTT. Drawing the rest from reference TRBV27 and TRBJ1-4, the complete variable domain is EAQVTQNPRYLITVTGKKLTVTCSQNMNHEYMSWYRQDPGLGLRQIYYSMNVEVTDKGDVPEGYKVSRKEKRNFPLILESPSPNQTSLYFCASSAGGEKLFFGSGTQLSVL.

This chain connects TRBV2 to TRBJ2-1; TRBD2 matches 9 bases. V lost 2 bases and J lost 9; bases outside the gene matches: 8. The CDR3 covers 15 residues. In germline, CDR1 is SNHLY, CDR2 FYNNEI. This chain's CDR3 is CASSEIGGREGEQFF. DNA of the CDR3: TGTGCCAGCAGTGAAATTGGCGGGAGGGAGGGTGAGCAGTTCTTC.

This rearrangement joins TRBV6-6 to TRBJ1-1; D possibly corresponds to TRBD1 (6 bases). The V and J ends lost 5 bases and 3 bases respectively, with 7 bases between them. There are 12 residues in the CDR3. CDR1 and CDR2 from the germline V gene are MNHNY and SVGAGI (reference sequence). The DNA for the CDR3 is TGTGCCAGCAGTGGACAGTACACTGAAGCTTTCTTT. Amino acid sequence: CASSGQYTEAFF.

This rearrangement joins TRBV5-8 to TRBJ1-5; TRBD1 might be the D (6 bases). The CDR3 length is 14 residues. Deletions cut 6 bases from V and 8 bases from J, with 18 bases between. CDR1 and CDR2 (germline): SGHTS, YDEGEE. The CDR3 spells CASTSDRTAKPQHF. In DNA form, the CDR3 reads TGTGCCAGCACCTCCGACAGGACCGCAAAGCCCCAGCATTTT.

V gene TRBV30 combines with J gene TRBJ2-2; D is perhaps TRBD1 (6 bases). This CDR3 contains 13 residues. Germline loops: CDR1 GTSNPN, CDR2 SVGIG (reference sequence). V gave up 0 bases and J gave up 4 bases, with 6 bases separating them. Here the CDR3 DNA reads TGTGCCTGGAGTGTAGGGGGCACCGGGGAGCTGTTTTTT. This sequence encodes CAWSVGGTGELFF.

The chain recombines TRBV5-6 with TRBJ2-5; 13 nucleotides match TRBD2. This CDR3 is built from 17 residues. Per the germline V gene, CDR1 is SGHDT and CDR2 is YYEEEE. After removal of 4 bases from V and 0 bases from J, the junction contained 6 bases not matched to a gene. In DNA form, the CDR3 reads TGTGCCAGCAGCCTCCCGGGACTAGCGGGGAACCAAGAGACCCAGTACTTC. Protein: CASSLPGLAGNQETQYF.

The J gene is TRBJ1-2, the V gene TRBV15, with TRBD1 matching over 7 bases. V was pared by 5 bases and J by 2 bases, with 5 bases of the junction left unmatched. The CDR3 runs to 14 residues. Germline V lookup: CDR1 LNHNV, CDR2 YYDKDF (reference sequence). CDR3 nucleotide sequence: TGTGCCACCAGCTCCGGGACAGAGAACTATGGCTACACCTTC. Its translation is CATSSGTENYGYTF.

CDR3 nucleotides: TGTGCCAGCAGCCTCACTAGCGGGACCTCCTACGAGCAGTACTTC. Translating it yields CASSLTSGTSYEQYF. The chain uses TRBV6-5 and TRBJ2-7, with 10 bases identical to TRBD2. Germline V gene sequence: CDR1 MNHEY, CDR2 SVGAGI. This CDR3 is 15 amino acids long. Unmatched junction bases numbered 5, after V lost 6 bases and J lost 0 bases.

This CDR3 is CASSRDREYSPLHF. CDR3 nucleotides: TGTGCCAGCTCACGGGACAGGGAATATTCACCCCTCCACTTT. The chain links TRBV18 to TRBJ1-6, with 9 nucleotides matching TRBD1. The CDR3 is 14 amino acids. Per the germline V gene, CDR1 is KGHSH and CDR2 is LQKENI. V shed 4 bases, J shed 8 bases, and the junction held 3 bases outside the gene matches.

The chain has TRBV29-1 and TRBJ1-1; possible D gene TRBD1, 6 bases. Trimming removed 6 bases from V and 6 bases from J, with 17 bases in between. CDR1 and CDR2 (germline): SQVTM, ANQGSEA. The CDR3 consists of 13 residues. CDR3 coding DNA: TGCAGCGTGGCCCTGGGGGGGGCACCTGAAGCTTTCTTT. Translated: CSVALGGAPEAFF.

The genes are TRBV28 and TRBJ1-5; tentatively, D is TRBD1 (5 bases). Trimming left V 6 bases short and J 1 base short, with 13 bases between. This CDR3 comprises 15 residues. Germline CDR1 reads MDHEN; CDR2 reads SYDVKM. The chain's CDR3 is CASRPTGESNQPQHF. CDR3 in DNA: TGTGCCAGCAGGCCCACAGGAGAAAGCAATCAGCCCCAGCATTTT.

J is TRBJ1-6 and V is TRBV7-2, with D possibly being TRBD1 (5 bases). Germline V gene lookup returns CDR1 SGHTA and CDR2 FQGNSA. The CDR3 extends over 14 amino acids. Trimming took 3 bases from V and 5 from J, leaving 8 bases between them. The chain's CDR3 is CASSFDSHNSPLHF. As DNA, the CDR3 is TGTGCCAGCAGCTTCGACAGCCATAATTCACCCCTCCACTTT.

V is TRBV29-1 and J is TRBJ1-3; 8 bases line up with TRBD1. The CDR3 has 15 amino acids. The V gene's germline CDR1 is SQVTM and CDR2 ANQGSEA. The V segment lost 5 bases and the J segment 3 bases; nucleotides outside the gene matches: 9. CDR3 sequence: CSVITGTGFGNTIYF. The CDR3 coding sequence is TGCAGCGTTATTACCGGGACAGGTTTTGGAAACACCATATATTTT.

The V and J genes are TRBV5-4 and TRBJ2-3; D may be TRBD1 (5 bases). This CDR3 spans 15 amino acids. V lost 5 bases to trimming and J lost 3 bases, with 16 bases between them. The germline V gene has CDR1 SGHNT and CDR2 YYREEE (reference sequence). The CDR3 coding sequence is TGTGCCAGCAGTCCTGACAGAACTTATACAGATACGCAGTATTTT. Translating gives CASSPDRTYTDTQYF. Full variable domain (outside the CDR3, taken from reference TRBV5-4 and TRBJ2-3): ETGVTQSPTHLIKTRGQQVTLRCSSQSGHNTVSWYQQALGQGPQFIFQYYREEENGRGNFPPRFSGLQFPNYSSELNVNALELDDSALYLCASSPDRTYTDTQYFGPGTRLTVL.

The chain uses TRBV18 and TRBJ1-1; D is unresolved. This CDR3 contains 15 residues. V was shortened by 7 bases and J by 0 bases, with 15 bases between the two germline ends. Germline loops: CDR1 KGHSH, CDR2 LQKENI. The CDR3, as DNA: TGTGCCAGCTGCCTACTTCTGGAGATGAACACTGAAGCTTTCTTT. Amino acids: CASCLLLEMNTEAFF.

In its sample, this clone was seen a few times. The chain carries TRBV11-2 and TRBJ2-1; the D gene is possibly TRBD2 (6 bases). CDR3 length: 16 residues. V was pared by 0 bases and J by 9 bases, with 18 bases between. Germline loops: CDR1 SGHAT, CDR2 FQNNGV. The CDR3 loop reads CASSLDYPTSGSEQFF. The CDR3, as DNA: TGTGCCAGCAGCTTAGATTACCCGACTAGTGGAAGTGAGCAGTTCTTC.

The chain couples TRBV6-5 to TRBJ2-3; 12 bases line up with TRBD2. Germline lookup yields CDR1 MNHEY and CDR2 SVGAGI. CDR3 length: 15 amino acids. The ends lost 7 bases at V and 6 bases at J; junction bases unmatched: 8. The CDR3 here is CASTPSGGARDTQYF. For the CDR3, the DNA is TGTGCCAGCACTCCTAGCGGGGGGGCTAGGGATACGCAGTATTTT.

This sequence joins TRBV5-1 and TRBJ2-2, with 8 bases aligning to TRBD2. The CDR3 is 15 residues long. CDR1 is SGHRS, CDR2 YFSETQ, per germline. V lost 6 bases and J lost 6; bases outside the gene matches: 10. The CDR3 protein is CASTPPAGGAGELFF. The CDR3, as DNA: TGCGCCAGCACCCCCCCCGCGGGGGGAGCCGGGGAGCTGTTTTTT.

This clone was counted only a few times. The CDR3 nucleotides read TGTGCTAGTGGTTTGTCGAGGAGGGGCTCCCCTAGCACAGATACGCAGTATTTT. Its protein product is CASGLSRRGSPSTDTQYF. The genes are TRBV12-5 and TRBJ2-3; maybe TRBD2 (6 bases). The CDR3 is made up of 18 amino acids. V was clipped by 2 bases and J by 0 bases, with 18 bases between them. CDR1 is LGHNT, CDR2 FRNRAP, per germline. The variable domain in full, with the rest retrieved from reference TRBV12-5 and TRBJ2-3, is DARVTQTPRHKVTEMGQEVTMRCQPILGHNTVFWYRQTMMQGLELLAYFRNRAPLDDSGMPKDRFSAEMPDATLATLKIQPSEPRDSAVYFCASGLSRRGSPSTDTQYFGPGTRLTVL.

The CDR3 nucleotides are TGTGCCAGCAGTTTTTCGGAACCCACCGGAGTTTTCTTT. Its protein product is CASSFSEPTGVFF. The genes are TRBV12-3 or TRBV12-4 and TRBJ1-1; D not resolved. Between the trimmed V and J ends, which lost 3 bases and 13 bases, there was a span of 18 bases. This CDR3 comprises 13 residues.

V and J are TRBV29-1 and TRBJ1-2; TRBD1 matches 7 bases. The CDR3 is 14 amino acids. Germline CDR1 and CDR2: SQVTM and ANQGSEA. V was pared by 1 base and J by 4 bases, with 6 bases of the junction left unmatched. CDR3 coding DNA: TGCAGCGTTGAAGCTGGGGGACAGCTCTATGGCTACACCTTC. Protein: CSVEAGGQLYGYTF. The entire variable domain, with the rest obtained from reference TRBV29-1 and TRBJ1-2, is as follows: SAVISQKPSRDICQRGTSLTIQCQVDSQVTMMFWYRQQPGQSLTLIATANQGSEATYESGFVIDKFPISRPNLTFSTLTVSNMSPEDSSIYLCSVEAGGQLYGYTFGSGTRLTVV.

The rearrangement uses TRBV29-1 and TRBJ2-7, with 8 positions matching TRBD1. V lost 5 bases to trimming and J lost 3 bases; unmatched junction nucleotides: 0. The CDR3 is 11 amino acids. Germline loops: CDR1 SQVTM, CDR2 ANQGSEA. The CDR3 sequence is CSVTGGYEQYF. The CDR3 nucleotides read TGCAGCGTTACAGGGGGCTACGAGCAGTACTTC.